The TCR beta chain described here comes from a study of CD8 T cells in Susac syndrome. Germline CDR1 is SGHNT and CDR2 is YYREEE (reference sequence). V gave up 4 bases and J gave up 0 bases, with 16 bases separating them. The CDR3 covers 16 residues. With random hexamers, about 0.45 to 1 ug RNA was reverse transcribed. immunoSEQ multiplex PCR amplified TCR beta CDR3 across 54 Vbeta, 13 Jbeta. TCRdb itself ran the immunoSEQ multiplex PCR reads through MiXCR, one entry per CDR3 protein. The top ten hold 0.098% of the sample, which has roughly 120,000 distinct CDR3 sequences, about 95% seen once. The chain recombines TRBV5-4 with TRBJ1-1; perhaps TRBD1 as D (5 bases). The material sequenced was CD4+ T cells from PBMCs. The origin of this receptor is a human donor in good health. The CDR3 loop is CASSQLGAGLNTEAFF. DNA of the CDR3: TGTGCCAGCAGCCAGCTTGGGGCAGGGCTGAACACTGAAGCTTTCTTT. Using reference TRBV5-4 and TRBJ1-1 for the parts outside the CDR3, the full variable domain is ETGVTQSPTHLIKTRGQQVTLRCSSQSGHNTVSWYQQALGQGPQFIFQYYREEENGRGNFPPRFSGLQFPNYSSELNVNALELDDSALYLCASSQLGAGLNTEAFFGQGTRLTVV.